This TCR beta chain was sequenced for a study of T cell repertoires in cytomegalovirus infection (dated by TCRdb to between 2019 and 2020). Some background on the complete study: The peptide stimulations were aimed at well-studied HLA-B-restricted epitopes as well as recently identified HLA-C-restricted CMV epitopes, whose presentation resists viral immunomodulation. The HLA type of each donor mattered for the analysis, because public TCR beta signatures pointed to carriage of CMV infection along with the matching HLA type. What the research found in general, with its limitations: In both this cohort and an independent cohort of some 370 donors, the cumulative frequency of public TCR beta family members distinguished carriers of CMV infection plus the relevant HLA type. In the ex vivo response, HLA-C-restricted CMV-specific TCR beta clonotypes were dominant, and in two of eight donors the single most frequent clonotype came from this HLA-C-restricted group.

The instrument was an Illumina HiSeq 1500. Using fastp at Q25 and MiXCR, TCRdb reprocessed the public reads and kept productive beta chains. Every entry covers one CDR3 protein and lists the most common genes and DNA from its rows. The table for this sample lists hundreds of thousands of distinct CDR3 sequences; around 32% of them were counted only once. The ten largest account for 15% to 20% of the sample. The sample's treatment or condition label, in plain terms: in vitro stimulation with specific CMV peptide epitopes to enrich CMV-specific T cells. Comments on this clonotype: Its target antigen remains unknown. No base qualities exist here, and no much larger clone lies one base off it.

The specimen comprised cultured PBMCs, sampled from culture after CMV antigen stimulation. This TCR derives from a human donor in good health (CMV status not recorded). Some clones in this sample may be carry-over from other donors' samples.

The CDR3 amino acid sequence is: CASSQSVQGAVGYTF. The DNA reads as follows: TGTGCCAGCAGCCAGAGCGTCCAGGGGGCGGTTGGCTACACCTTC. The rearrangement combines TRBV7-9 with TRBJ1-2; a stretch of 8 junction bases matches TRBD1. Counted from cysteine to phenylalanine, this CDR3 has 15 amino acids. Just CDR3 DNA is preserved here, 45 bases in frame from base 1. Unmatched junction bases come to 12, with V trimmed by 5 bases and J by 7 bases. Looking up the germline V gene (reference sequence) yields CDR1 SEHNR and CDR2 FQNEAQ.